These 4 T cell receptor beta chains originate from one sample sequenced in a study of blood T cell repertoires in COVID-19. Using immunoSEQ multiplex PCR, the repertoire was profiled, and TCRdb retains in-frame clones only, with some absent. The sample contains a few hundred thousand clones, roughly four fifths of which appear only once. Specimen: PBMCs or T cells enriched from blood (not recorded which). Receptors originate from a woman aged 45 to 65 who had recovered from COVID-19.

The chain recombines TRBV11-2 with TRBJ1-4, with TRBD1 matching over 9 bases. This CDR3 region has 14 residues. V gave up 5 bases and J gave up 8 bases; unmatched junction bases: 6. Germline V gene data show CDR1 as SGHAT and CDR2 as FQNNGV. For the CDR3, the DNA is TGTGCCAGCAGCGCGGGACAGGGAAGCGAAAAACTGTTTTTT. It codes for CASSAGQGSEKLFF. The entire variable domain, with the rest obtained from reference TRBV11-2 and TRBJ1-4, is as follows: EAGVAQSPRYKIIEKRQSVAFWCNPISGHATLYWYQQILGQGPKLLIQFQNNGVVDDSQLPKDRFSAERLKGVDSTLKIQPAKLEDSAVYLCASSAGQGSEKLFFGSGTQLSVL.

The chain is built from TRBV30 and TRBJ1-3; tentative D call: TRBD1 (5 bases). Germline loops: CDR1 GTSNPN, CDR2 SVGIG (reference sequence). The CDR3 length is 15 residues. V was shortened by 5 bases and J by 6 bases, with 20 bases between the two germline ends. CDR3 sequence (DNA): TGTGCCTGGGGCCAAGACAGTTTGTCATCAAACACCATATATTTT. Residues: CAWGQDSLSSNTIYF.

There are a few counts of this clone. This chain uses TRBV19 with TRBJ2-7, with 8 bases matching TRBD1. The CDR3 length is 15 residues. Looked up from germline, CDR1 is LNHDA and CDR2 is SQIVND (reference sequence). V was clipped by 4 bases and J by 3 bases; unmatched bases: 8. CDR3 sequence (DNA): TGTGCCAGTAGTACCGCAGGGGGCAGGATCTACGAGCAGTACTTC. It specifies CASSTAGGRIYEQYF. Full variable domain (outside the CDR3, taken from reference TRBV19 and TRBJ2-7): DGGITQSPKYLFRKEGQNVTLSCEQNLNHDAMYWYRQDPGQGLRLIYYSQIVNDFQKGDIAEGYSVSREKKESFPLTVTSAQKNPTAFYLCASSTAGGRIYEQYFGPGTRLTVT.

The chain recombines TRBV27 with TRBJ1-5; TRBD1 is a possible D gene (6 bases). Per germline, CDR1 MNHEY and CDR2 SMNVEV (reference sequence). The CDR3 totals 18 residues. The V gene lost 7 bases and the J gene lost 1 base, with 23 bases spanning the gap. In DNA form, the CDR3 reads TGTGCCAGCAAAAATATCGGCCGGGGGGCTACCAGCAATCAGCCCCAGCATTTT. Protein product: CASKNIGRGATSNQPQHF.